Following are 29 T cell receptor beta chains from one sample sequenced in a study of T cell repertoires in cytomegalovirus infection. These TCRs are of unknown antigen specificity. TCRdb re-analysed the reads in MiXCR, keeping a single row per CDR3 protein. The table includes around 430,000 distinct CDR3 sequences, roughly 43% detected once. The sequences come from cultured PBMCs, collected from culture after CMV antigen stimulation. These receptors were obtained from a human donor in good health (CMV status not recorded). Some clones in this sample may be carry-over from other donors' samples.

This clonotype was recorded once. J is TRBJ1-5 and V is TRBV18, with a possible D match to TRBD1 (6 bases). The CDR3 loop spans 15 amino acids. Germline values: CDR1 KGHSH, CDR2 LQKENI. V was clipped by 3 bases and J by 3 bases, with 12 bases between them. The CDR3 DNA follows: TGTGCCAGCTCACCCGTGGGACAAAACAATCAGCCCCAGCATTTT. This sequence encodes CASSPVGQNNQPQHF.

The chain combines TRBV7-6 with TRBJ2-3, with 8 positions matching TRBD2. From germline, CDR1 is SGHVS and CDR2 FNYEAQ. The CDR3 extends over 16 amino acids. The CDR3 sequence: CASALRGGTSTDTQYF. The CDR3, as DNA: TGTGCTAGCGCACTCCGGGGGGGCACTAGCACAGATACGCAGTATTTT. The full variable domain, rest sourced from reference TRBV7-6 and TRBJ2-3, is GAGVSQSPRYKVTKRGQDVALRCDPISGHVSLYWYRQALGQGPEFLTYFNYEAQQDKSGLPNDRFSAERPEGSISTLTIQRTEQRDSAMYRCASALRGGTSTDTQYFGPGTRLTVL.

V gene TRBV19 combines with J gene TRBJ1-5; the match to TRBD1 covers 7 bases. Trimming removed 5 bases from V and 3 bases from J; junction bases left unmatched: 10. This CDR3 is 16 amino acids long. CDR1 and CDR2 from the germline V gene are LNHDA and SQIVND (reference sequence). This chain's CDR3 is CASSLEVDRDNQPQHF. As DNA, the CDR3 is TGTGCCAGTAGTCTCGAGGTTGACAGGGACAATCAGCCCCAGCATTTT.

The chain combines TRBV10-3 with TRBJ2-3; tentatively, D is TRBD1 (5 bases). Trimming removed 5 bases from V and 5 bases from J, with 14 bases in between. This CDR3 is built from 14 residues. Germline V gene lookup returns CDR1 ENHRY and CDR2 SYGVKD. CDR3 coding DNA: TGTGCCATCAGTCAGGGAATAACTGGAGATACGCAGTATTTT. This translates into CAISQGITGDTQYF.

The table lists this clonotype with a few counts. The genes are TRBV7-2 and TRBJ2-1; TRBD2 might be the D (5 bases). Germline values: CDR1 SGHTA, CDR2 FQGNSA. The V and J ends lost 1 base and 2 bases respectively, with 12 bases between them. The CDR3 sequence is 16 residues long. In DNA, the CDR3 is TGTGCCAGCAGCTTAGGTTCCGGGATTCCCTACAATGAGCAGTTCTTC. Its protein product is CASSLGSGIPYNEQFF.

The rearrangement joins TRBV7-2 to TRBJ1-5; TRBD1 is a possible D gene (5 bases). The CDR3 covers 17 residues. Germline V gene lookup returns CDR1 SGHTA and CDR2 FQGNSA. The germline V and J ends were trimmed by 2 bases and 10 bases, with 24 bases remaining between them. The CDR3 reads CASSLNRHSALTGPQHF. The CDR3 bases are TGTGCCAGCAGCTTAAACAGGCATAGTGCCCTCACTGGACCCCAGCATTTT.

This clonotype turned up a few times. The gene calls are TRBV7-9 and TRBJ1-4; perhaps TRBD1 as D (5 bases). CDR1 is SEHNR and CDR2 is FQNEAQ in the germline V gene (reference sequence). The CDR3 spans 15 residues. V shed 0 bases and J shed 6 bases, with 11 bases lying between them. CDR3 in DNA: TGTGCCAGCAGCTTAGCACCCAGGGTAGATGAAAAACTGTTTTTT. Translation: CASSLAPRVDEKLFF. The variable domain in full, completed from reference TRBV7-9 and TRBJ1-4, reads DTGVSQNPRHKITKRGQNVTFRCDPISEHNRLYWYRQTLGQGPEFLTYFQNEAQLEKSRLLSDRFSAERPKGSFSTLEIQRTEQGDSAMYLCASSLAPRVDEKLFFGSGTQLSVL.

J is TRBJ1-1 and V is TRBV6-5; D remains ambiguous. The length of the CDR3 is 13 residues. The V end lost 2 bases, the J end lost 5 bases, and 9 bases lay between the germline ends. CDR1 MNHEY and CDR2 SVGAGI come from the germline V gene. The CDR3 here is CASSYDGRTEAFF. The CDR3, as DNA: TGTGCCAGCAGTTACGACGGGAGGACTGAAGCTTTCTTT.

The chain links TRBV12-3 or TRBV12-4 to TRBJ1-2; D not resolved. CDR3 length equals 19 residues. V lost 6 bases to trimming and J lost 6 bases, with 32 bases between them. The CDR3 protein is CASSKRPIGKERGFDGYTF. CDR3 nucleotides: TGTGCCAGCAGCAAACGCCCCATCGGAAAGGAGAGAGGGTTCGATGGCTACACCTTC.

V and J are TRBV7-6 and TRBJ2-1, with 7 bases aligning to TRBD2. The CDR3 is 17 amino acids. Trimming removed 8 bases from V and 0 bases from J; junction bases left unmatched: 13. In germline, CDR1 is SGHVS, CDR2 FNYEAQ. The CDR3 coding sequence is TGTGCCAGCTGGGGGGGGGGTAGCGGCCGCTCCTACAATGAGCAGTTCTTC. It translates to CASWGGGSGRSYNEQFF.

The V call is TRBV20-1, the J call TRBJ2-7, with a possible D match to TRBD1 (8 bases). Germline V gene sequence: CDR1 DFQATT, CDR2 SNEGSKA (reference sequence). This CDR3 region has 14 residues. V was pared by 3 bases and J by 0 bases, with 12 bases between. In nucleotides, the CDR3 is TGCAGTGCTAGGAGCGGGACAGGCTCCTACGAGCAGTACTTC. Amino acid sequence: CSARSGTGSYEQYF.

The J gene is TRBJ2-1, the V gene TRBV7-6; unclear D gene. The V gene lost 3 bases and the J gene lost 8 bases, with 17 bases spanning the gap. CDR3 length equals 15 residues. Germline lookup yields CDR1 SGHVS and CDR2 FNYEAQ. CDR3 DNA sequence: TGTGCCAGCAGCTTGTTCGGCTCCGGAAGCTATGAGCAGTTCTTC. Translating gives CASSLFGSGSYEQFF.

The CDR3 nucleotides are TGTGCCAGCAGCCTTCGGACGCGGGAGACCCAGTACTTC. Translating gives CASSLRTRETQYF. The rearrangement links TRBV7-6 to TRBJ2-5; D is unresolved. Trimming cost V 5 bases and J 5 bases, with 12 bases left between them. Germline assignment: CDR1 SGHVS and CDR2 FNYEAQ. The CDR3 has 13 amino acids. Full variable domain (remainder filled in from reference TRBV7-6 and TRBJ2-5): GAGVSQSPRYKVTKRGQDVALRCDPISGHVSLYWYRQALGQGPEFLTYFNYEAQQDKSGLPNDRFSAERPEGSISTLTIQRTEQRDSAMYRCASSLRTRETQYFGPGTRLLVL.

The V gene is TRBV19, the J gene TRBJ1-2; 9 nucleotides agree with TRBD1. Unmatched junction bases numbered 11, after V lost 7 bases and J lost 8 bases. CDR1 is LNHDA, CDR2 SQIVND, per germline (reference sequence). This CDR3 has 14 amino acids. The CDR3 here is CASTGTGIGGGYTF. The CDR3 bases are TGTGCCAGTACCGGGACAGGGATCGGTGGGGGCTACACCTTC.

The rearrangement joins TRBV24-1 to TRBJ2-1, with 13 bases lining up with TRBD2. After removal of 4 bases from V and 9 bases from J, the junction contained 11 bases not matched to a gene. The germline CDR1 and CDR2 sequences are KGHDR and SFDVKD. This CDR3 contains 17 residues. The CDR3 reads CATSDPTRLAGGLEQFF. DNA for the CDR3: TGTGCCACCAGTGACCCTACGAGACTAGCGGGGGGACTTGAGCAGTTCTTC.

The rearrangement links TRBV6-2 or TRBV6-3 to TRBJ1-1; no firm D call. This CDR3 region has 14 residues. Trimming removed 5 bases at V and 3 bases at J, with 13 bases between. Looked up from germline, CDR1 is MNHEY and CDR2 is SVGEGT. Here the CDR3 DNA reads TGTGCCAGCAGTGAGACGCCGCCGGACACTGAAGCTTTCTTT. It translates to CASSETPPDTEAFF.

This chain uses TRBV4-1 with TRBJ2-5, with TRBD2 as a possible D gene (5 bases). The CDR3 runs 16 residues. The germline V gene encodes CDR1 MGHRA and CDR2 YSYEKL. Trimming cost V 1 base and J 3 bases, with 15 bases left between them. DNA for the CDR3: TGCGCCAGCAGCCAAGGACCCATCGGACTGGAAGAGACCCAGTACTTC. Amino acids: CASSQGPIGLEETQYF.

This chain uses TRBV7-8 with TRBJ1-2; no reliable D call. V was shortened by 1 base and J by 4 bases, with 10 bases between the two germline ends. The CDR3 runs 14 residues. Germline CDR1 is SGHVS and CDR2 is FQNEAQ. The CDR3 sequence: CASSLGSTSYGYTF. CDR3 sequence (DNA): TGTGCCAGCAGCTTAGGCAGCACGAGCTATGGCTACACCTTC.

This chain uses TRBV7-2 with TRBJ2-5; possibly TRBD2 for D (5 bases). Per germline, CDR1 SGHTA and CDR2 FQGNSA. V lost 4 bases and J 1 base, leaving 22 bases between the germline ends. The length of the CDR3 is 18 residues. CDR3: CASSSHRVGSWGQETQYF. The CDR3 DNA reads TGTGCCAGCAGCTCCCACCGAGTAGGGAGCTGGGGCCAAGAGACCCAGTACTTC.

This clonotype came up a few times. The rearrangement links TRBV11-2 to TRBJ1-3; weak D call: TRBD1 (5 bases). Germline-derived CDR1 and CDR2 are SGHAT and FQNNGV. The CDR3 runs 19 residues. The V gene lost 5 bases and the J gene lost 0 bases, with 23 bases spanning the gap. CDR3 residues: CASSTGTGNDALSGNTIYF. The CDR3 coding sequence is TGTGCCAGCAGCACCGGGACGGGGAACGATGCACTCTCTGGAAACACCATATATTTT.

The chain recombines TRBV10-3 with TRBJ1-1; 10 bases are a match to TRBD1. This CDR3 has 14 amino acids. Looked up from germline, CDR1 is ENHRY and CDR2 is SYGVKD. V gave up 4 bases and J gave up 5 bases; unmatched junction bases: 4. Written as DNA, the CDR3 is TGTGCCATCAGTGCGGGGACAGGGGAAACTGAAGCTTTCTTT. It yields the protein CAISAGTGETEAFF.

V usage is TRBV6-2 or TRBV6-3 and J usage is TRBJ2-6; a possible D gene is TRBD2 (5 bases). This CDR3 is built from 15 residues. V was trimmed by 5 bases and J by 0 bases, leaving 8 bases between them. Germline loops: CDR1 MNHEY, CDR2 SVGEGT. The CDR3, as DNA: TGTGCCAGCAGTCGGGGAACCTCTGGGGCCAACGTCCTGACTTTC. As protein: CASSRGTSGANVLTF.

The chain employs TRBV7-2 and TRBJ1-2; no definite D call. CDR3 length: 13 amino acids. Germline V gene lookup returns CDR1 SGHTA and CDR2 FQGNSA. V was cut by 7 bases and J by 4 bases, with 13 bases left in between. DNA of the CDR3: TGTGCCAGCACCCCGGGCGCCATCTATGGCTACACCTTC. Amino acids: CASTPGAIYGYTF.

The chain combines TRBV5-1 with TRBJ2-5, with D uncertain. CDR3 size: 13 residues. Germline V lookup: CDR1 SGHRS, CDR2 YFSETQ. The V end lost 4 bases, the J end lost 2 bases, and 9 bases lay between the germline ends. The CDR3 DNA is TGCGCCAGCAGCACGTCGAATCAAGAGACCCAGTACTTC. Its translation: CASSTSNQETQYF. Full variable domain (rest looked up from reference TRBV5-1 and TRBJ2-5): KAGVTQTPRYLIKTRGQQVTLSCSPISGHRSVSWYQQTPGQGLQFLFEYFSETQRNKGNFPGRFSGRQFSNSRSEMNVSTLELGDSALYLCASSTSNQETQYFGPGTRLLVL.

The chain is built from TRBV20-1 and TRBJ2-4; 11 bases match TRBD1. The V segment lost 5 bases and the J segment 1 base; nucleotides outside the gene matches: 13. Germline lookup yields CDR1 DFQATT and CDR2 SNEGSKA (reference sequence). The CDR3 is 18 amino acids. The CDR3 nucleotides read TGCAGTGCTCATCCGGGACAGGGGGACCGGTGGGCCAAAAACATTCAGTACTTC. Protein: CSAHPGQGDRWAKNIQYF.

This clonotype was counted at least ten times. The J gene is TRBJ1-5, the V gene TRBV7-8; TRBD1 is a possible D gene (5 bases). V lost 5 bases and J lost 3, with 14 bases in between. The length of the CDR3 is 15 residues. Germline values: CDR1 SGHVS, CDR2 FQNEAQ. The CDR3 coding sequence is TGTGCCAGCAGCCCTCCTGGGGCAGACAATCAGCCCCAGCATTTT. Amino acid sequence: CASSPPGADNQPQHF.

CDR3: CAKESSYNEQFF. CDR3 nucleotides: TGTGCCAAAGAGAGCTCCTACAATGAGCAGTTCTTC. The chain recombines TRBV7-9 with TRBJ2-1; D ambiguous. V dropped 10 bases and J dropped 0 bases, with 7 bases sitting between them. The CDR3 consists of 12 residues. The germline V gene has CDR1 SEHNR and CDR2 FQNEAQ (reference sequence).

The V call is TRBV10-2, the J call TRBJ2-1; 11 nucleotides line up with TRBD1. Germline CDR1 WSHSY, CDR2 SAAADI. The CDR3 has 15 amino acids. V lost 2 bases and J lost 7; bases outside the gene matches: 4. CDR3 nucleotides: TGCGCCAGCAGTGAGCTGGGACAGGGGGGTAATGAGCAGTTCTTC. Its protein is CASSELGQGGNEQFF.

This chain uses TRBV11-2 with TRBJ1-3; D not resolved. V lost 5 bases and J lost 7, with 6 bases in between. This CDR3 spans 11 amino acids. Germline CDR1 reads SGHAT; CDR2 reads FQNNGV. CDR3 sequence (DNA): TGTGCCAGCAGCGCGGGGAACACCATATATTTT. This codes for CASSAGNTIYF.